The clone carrying this TCR beta chain was seen more than once but under ten times. Its target is unknown. The source of the sample is a study of T-cell memory formation after mild COVID-19. Study background: Most TCR clusters belonged to a single donor. Study-level results: Confirmation was lacking for SARS-CoV-2 specificity of second-wave clones that peaked on day 37.

CDR3 size: 15 residues. Trimming cost V 6 bases and J 3 bases, with 12 bases left between them. Germline V gene sequence: CDR1 MDHEN, CDR2 SYDVKM. The authors produced TCR alpha and TCR beta cDNA libraries with sample barcodes and UMIs by 5'RACE using constant-segment primers. TCRdb itself ran the 5' RACE reads through MiXCR, one entry per CDR3 protein. The table records fewer than 50,000 distinct CDR3 sequences, roughly 7.2% of them present only once. The chain is built from TRBV28 and TRBJ2-6; D gene ambiguous. The sample taken for sequencing was PBMCs or a T cell subset sorted from them (not recorded which). This receptor was obtained from a man aged 18 to 30 who had mild COVID-19 (a few samples of this study predate the infection). Cell type and time point are not known. CDR3 in amino acids: CASRETHGGANVLTF. DNA for the CDR3: TGTGCCAGCAGGGAAACACACGGTGGGGCCAACGTCCTGACTTTC.